The 32 T cell receptor beta chains below all came from one sample that was sequenced in a study of T cell repertoires in cytomegalovirus infection. TCRdb analysed the reads with MiXCR anew, one entry per CDR3 protein. Among about 260,000 distinct CDR3 sequences listed, 9.1% were seen once. The sequenced sample was PBMCs. These receptors came from a human donor in good health (CMV status not recorded). Some clones in this sample may be carry-over from other donors' samples.

This rearrangement joins TRBV2 to TRBJ1-6; the D gene is possibly TRBD1 (5 bases). The V end was cut by 4 bases, the J end by 5 bases, with 12 bases between. This CDR3 has 15 amino acids. Germline loops: CDR1 SNHLY, CDR2 FYNNEI. In nucleotides, the CDR3 is TGTGCCAGCAGTGCAGCGCAGGGACATAATTCACCCCTCCACTTT. Protein product: CASSAAQGHNSPLHF. Complete variable domain (other parts from reference TRBV2 and TRBJ1-6): EPEVTQTPSHQVTQMGQEVILRCVPISNHLYFYWYRQILGQKVEFLVSFYNNEISEKSEIFDDQFSVERPDGSNFTLKIRSTKLEDSAMYFCASSAAQGHNSPLHFGNGTRLTVT.

The chain carries TRBV20-1 and TRBJ2-7; D ambiguous. The CDR3 length is 11 residues. V was pared by 0 bases and J by 5 bases, with 5 bases between. Germline-derived CDR1 and CDR2 are DFQATT and SNEGSKA (reference sequence). CDR3 nucleotides: TGCAGTGCTAGAGATAACCACGAGCAGTACTTC. Amino acids: CSARDNHEQYF.

This clonotype has at least ten counts. At one end, the junction sequence differs from germline, possibly due to a read error. The chain couples TRBV5-3 to TRBJ1-2, with D unclear. TRBV5-3 is recorded as an ORF, its role being uncertain. The CDR3 has 16 amino acids. As DNA, the CDR3 is TGTGCCAGCAGCTTTTGGTTTGAGGATTTAGAGAATGGCTACACCTTC. Translation gives CASSFWFEDLENGYTF.

The chain couples TRBV2 to TRBJ2-5; D is perhaps TRBD2 (5 bases). Trimming pared 7 bases from V and 5 bases from J, leaving 14 bases between. Germline CDR1 reads SNHLY; CDR2 reads FYNNEI. The CDR3 totals 13 residues. CDR3 in amino acids: CASTGGRAETQYF. The CDR3 DNA reads as TGTGCCAGCACCGGAGGAAGGGCCGAGACCCAGTACTTC. The full variable domain, rest sourced from reference TRBV2 and TRBJ2-5, is EPEVTQTPSHQVTQMGQEVILRCVPISNHLYFYWYRQILGQKVEFLVSFYNNEISEKSEIFDDQFSVERPDGSNFTLKIRSTKLEDSAMYFCASTGGRAETQYFGPGTRLLVL.

This clonotype has at least ten counts. This rearrangement joins TRBV7-9 to TRBJ2-5; D perhaps matches TRBD2 (5 bases). V shed 5 bases and J shed 4 bases, with 20 bases lying between them. Germline V gene sequence: CDR1 SEHNR, CDR2 FQNEAQ (reference sequence). The CDR3 has 16 residues. In DNA form, the CDR3 reads TGTGCCAGCAGCACCTCTGTCGGGATCAAAGGAGAGACCCAGTACTTC. It yields the protein CASSTSVGIKGETQYF.

Many counts were recorded for this clonotype. V is TRBV7-9 and J is TRBJ2-7, with TRBD1 matching over 10 bases. Germline loops: CDR1 SEHNR, CDR2 FQNEAQ (reference sequence). The CDR3 totals 16 residues. With V trimmed by 2 bases and J by 3 bases, 7 bases remained unmatched. Here the CDR3 reads CASSLLGDRGDYEQYF. The CDR3 DNA reads as TGTGCCAGCAGCTTATTGGGGGACAGGGGTGACTACGAGCAGTACTTC.

This clonotype was seen at least ten times. The chain combines TRBV11-2 with TRBJ1-2; 7 bases match TRBD1. Germline CDR1 and CDR2: SGHAT and FQNNGV. This CDR3 spans 16 amino acids. Germline trimming cut 6 bases from V and 2 bases from J; bases unmatched to any gene: 12. Written as DNA, the CDR3 is TGTGCCAGCAGGGAGACCGGGACAGTATTCAACTATGGCTACACCTTC. Its translation is CASRETGTVFNYGYTF.

The rearrangement links TRBV6-5 to TRBJ2-2; the match to TRBD2 covers 9 bases. Germline V gene data show CDR1 as MNHEY and CDR2 as SVGAGI. The length of the CDR3 is 16 residues. V gave up 1 base and J gave up 5 bases; unmatched junction bases: 5. The CDR3: CASSYFSGRGTGELFF. Written as DNA, the CDR3 is TGTGCCAGCAGTTACTTTAGCGGGAGAGGGACCGGGGAGCTGTTTTTT.

This clonotype was seen ten or more times. This chain connects TRBV12-3 or TRBV12-4 to TRBJ1-1; TRBD1 is a possible D gene (5 bases). The length of the CDR3 is 13 residues. V shed 3 bases and J shed 4 bases, with 9 bases lying between them. The CDR3 sequence is CASSLSGTTEAFF. CDR3 sequence (DNA): TGTGCCAGCAGTTTGAGTGGGACCACTGAAGCTTTCTTT.

At least ten counts were recorded for this clonotype. The J gene is TRBJ2-5, the V gene TRBV6-1; D unclear. Germline CDR1 and CDR2: MNHNS and SASEGT. Trimming stripped 4 bases from V and 5 bases from J, with 11 bases between. The CDR3 has 13 amino acids. The CDR3, as DNA: TGTGCCAGCAGTGGTAGGGTTTGGGAGACCCAGTACTTC. Translation: CASSGRVWETQYF.

This clonotype was detected only a few times. This chain uses TRBV6-5 with TRBJ2-6; the D gene is possibly TRBD1 (5 bases). V lost 0 bases, J lost 2 bases, and 11 bases lay in between. Germline loops: CDR1 MNHEY, CDR2 SVGAGI. CDR3 size: 17 residues. This CDR3 reads CASSYSRRGAGANVLTF. The CDR3 DNA is TGTGCCAGCAGTTACTCGAGAAGGGGCGCTGGGGCCAACGTCCTGACTTTC.

This clonotype was recorded at least ten times. The chain combines TRBV7-2 with TRBJ1-1; D not resolved. CDR1 is SGHTA, CDR2 FQGNSA, per germline. Trimming pared 0 bases from V and 2 bases from J, leaving 7 bases between. CDR3 length: 14 amino acids. The CDR3 coding sequence is TGTGCCAGCAGCTTAGCCAGAGTAAACACTGAAGCTTTCTTT. Translated: CASSLARVNTEAFF.

In its sample, this clonotype was seen many times. This sequence joins TRBV20-1 and TRBJ1-1; TRBD1 agrees at 10 bases. This CDR3 region has 17 residues. V shed 3 bases, J shed 2 bases, and the junction held 12 bases outside the gene matches. CDR1 and CDR2 (germline): DFQATT, SNEGSKA (reference sequence). CDR3 DNA: TGCAGTGCTAGTAAATATGGACAGGGGGAGGTCAACACTGAAGCTTTCTTT. Its protein is CSASKYGQGEVNTEAFF.

This clonotype has at least ten counts. The rearrangement joins TRBV20-1 to TRBJ2-7; D uncertain. The germline V gene has CDR1 DFQATT and CDR2 SNEGSKA (reference sequence). The V end lost 0 bases, the J end lost 0 bases, and 6 bases lay between the germline ends. This CDR3 has 13 residues. The CDR3 DNA reads as TGCAGTGCTAGAGATGGCAACTCCTACGAGCAGTACTTC. Amino acids: CSARDGNSYEQYF.

This rearrangement joins TRBV14 to TRBJ1-4; the D gene is possibly TRBD1 (5 bases). Deletions cut 4 bases from V and 1 base from J, with 10 bases between. Germline V lookup: CDR1 SGHDN, CDR2 FVKESK. This CDR3 comprises 15 residues. The CDR3 sequence is CASSPLTGTNEKLFF. The CDR3 bases are TGTGCCAGCAGCCCCTTAACAGGAACTAATGAAAAACTGTTTTTT.

The chain couples TRBV14 to TRBJ2-2; D ambiguous. V shed 10 bases and J shed 4 bases, with 13 bases lying between them. This CDR3 region has 13 residues. In germline, CDR1 is SGHDN, CDR2 FVKESK. The CDR3 reads CAIRGRATGELFF. In DNA, the CDR3 is TGTGCCATAAGAGGAAGAGCCACCGGGGAGCTGTTTTTT.

This chain joins TRBV5-1 and TRBJ1-2; D might be TRBD1 (6 bases). V lost 0 bases to trimming and J lost 8 bases, with 11 bases between them. The CDR3 spans 13 residues. Germline CDR1 reads SGHRS; CDR2 reads YFSETQ. The CDR3 region has the DNA TGCGCCAGCAGCTTGGTACAGGGTCGCGGCTACACCTTC. Protein product: CASSLVQGRGYTF.

This clonotype was recorded at least ten times. This chain joins TRBV4-2 and TRBJ1-5; perhaps TRBD1 as D (5 bases). Trimming took 4 bases from V and 8 from J, leaving 15 bases between them. The CDR3 runs to 14 residues. CDR1 and CDR2 from the germline V gene are LGHNA and YNFKEQ. Here the CDR3 DNA reads TGTGCCAGCAGCCCGTCGACAGCTCCTGAGCCCCAGCATTTT. Amino acids: CASSPSTAPEPQHF.

In its sample, this clonotype was seen many times. This rearrangement joins TRBV28 to TRBJ2-7; D is uncertain. The germline V and J ends were trimmed by 6 bases and 0 bases, with 12 bases remaining between them. CDR3 length: 14 amino acids. Germline assignment: CDR1 MDHEN and CDR2 SYDVKM. The DNA for the CDR3 is TGTGCCAGCAGGACCGTCCAAAGCTCCTACGAGCAGTACTTC. It yields the protein CASRTVQSSYEQYF.

The chain is built from TRBV28 and TRBJ2-5; the D gene could be TRBD1 or TRBD2 (6 bases each). CDR3 length: 15 residues. Germline V gene sequence: CDR1 MDHEN, CDR2 SYDVKM. V was trimmed by 6 bases and J by 4 bases, leaving 18 bases between them. The CDR3 loop is CASSPPGARSETQYF. CDR3 nucleotides: TGTGCCAGCAGCCCCCCGGGGGCTAGATCAGAGACCCAGTACTTC. Filled out from reference TRBV28 and TRBJ2-5, the complete variable domain reads DVKVTQSSRYLVKRTGEKVFLECVQDMDHENMFWYRQDPGLGLRLIYFSYDVKMKEKGDIPEGYSVSREKKERFSLILESASTNQTSMYLCASSPPGARSETQYFGPGTRLLVL.

This clonotype was counted ten times or more. The chain combines TRBV6-5 with TRBJ1-1; D uncertain. Germline CDR1 MNHEY, CDR2 SVGAGI. This CDR3 has 14 amino acids. V lost 6 bases and J 2 bases, leaving 13 bases between the germline ends. The DNA of the CDR3 is TGTGCCAGCAGCCCGGTAAGAATCAACACTGAAGCTTTCTTT. This gives the protein CASSPVRINTEAFF.

At least ten counts were recorded for this clonotype. The chain has TRBV7-2 and TRBJ1-1; no reliable D call. The CDR3 spans 12 residues. V was trimmed by 5 bases and J by 4 bases, leaving 8 bases between them. Per germline, CDR1 SGHTA and CDR2 FQGNSA. This CDR3 is CASSPLGTEAFF. DNA for the CDR3: TGTGCCAGCAGCCCACTAGGCACTGAAGCTTTCTTT.

In its sample, this clonotype was seen many times. The J gene is TRBJ2-3, the V gene TRBV2, with unresolved D. The ends were cut back, 7 bases at V and 6 bases at J, with 8 bases in the middle. Germline V lookup: CDR1 SNHLY, CDR2 FYNNEI. CDR3 length: 11 amino acids. The CDR3 DNA reads TGTGCCAGCACCGGTTTCGATACGCAGTATTTT. Translated: CASTGFDTQYF.

This clonotype has only a few counts. The V and J genes are TRBV6-1 and TRBJ1-1; no clear D. Germline CDR1 reads MNHNS; CDR2 reads SASEGT. The CDR3 is 12 residues long. V gave up 6 bases and J gave up 1 base, with 6 bases separating them. CDR3 amino acids: CASRDPNTEAFF. The CDR3, as DNA: TGTGCCAGCAGAGACCCGAACACTGAAGCTTTCTTT.

This clonotype appeared many times. The J gene is TRBJ2-1, the V gene TRBV7-6, with 7 bases aligning to TRBD1. J gave up 10 bases and V 4 bases, and 13 bases lay outside the gene matches. This CDR3 is 15 amino acids long. Germline V gene lookup returns CDR1 SGHVS and CDR2 FNYEAQ. The CDR3 nucleotides read TGTGCCAGCAGCTCCTTGACAGGGACGGCGGCGGAGCAGTTCTTC. This translates into CASSSLTGTAAEQFF.

The chain couples TRBV28 to TRBJ1-5; D is possibly TRBD1 (5 bases). Trimming cost V 2 bases and J 8 bases, with 10 bases left between them. From germline, CDR1 is MDHEN and CDR2 SYDVKM. CDR3 length: 13 residues. The CDR3 protein is CASSLIGTKPQHF. The CDR3 DNA is TGTGCCAGCAGTTTAATTGGGACGAAGCCCCAGCATTTT.

This clonotype was detected ten times or more. J is TRBJ1-2 and V is TRBV11-2; 10 bases align to TRBD1. The CDR3 consists of 15 residues. Germline CDR1 reads SGHAT; CDR2 reads FQNNGV. J was trimmed by 3 bases and V by 5 bases; bases with no gene match: 6. The CDR3 DNA sequence: TGTGCCAGCAGCAAGCTAGGACAGGGGGACTATGGCTACACCTTC. It specifies CASSKLGQGDYGYTF.

The chain carries TRBV20-1 and TRBJ1-1; no firm D call. The CDR3 runs to 11 residues. Germline assignment: CDR1 DFQATT and CDR2 SNEGSKA (reference sequence). Trimming removed 3 bases at V and 8 bases at J, with 10 bases between. The CDR3: CSASQVGEAFF. The CDR3 coding sequence is TGCAGTGCTAGTCAGGTGGGGGAAGCTTTCTTT.

This clonotype was recorded many times. The chain is built from TRBV6-2 or TRBV6-3 and TRBJ2-7; 8 bases are a match to TRBD1. Germline CDR1 reads MNHEY; CDR2 reads SVGEGT. CDR3 length: 16 amino acids. V was clipped by 4 bases and J by 7 bases; unmatched bases: 15. This CDR3 is CASSSTGTGTLREQYF. Written as DNA, the CDR3 is TGTGCCAGCAGTTCAACCGGGACAGGCACACTGAGGGAGCAGTACTTC.

This clonotype was seen repeatedly, ten times or more. The chain couples TRBV7-2 to TRBJ2-2; TRBD2 might be the D (5 bases). V lost 0 bases, J lost 7 bases, and 15 bases lay in between. From germline, CDR1 is SGHTA and CDR2 FQGNSA. The CDR3 length is 16 residues. CDR3 amino acids: CASSLAGPGGGGELFF. The CDR3 coding sequence is TGTGCCAGCAGCTTAGCTGGCCCAGGAGGTGGCGGGGAGCTGTTTTTT.

In its sample, this clonotype was seen many times. This rearrangement joins TRBV7-2 to TRBJ2-3; 14 positions match TRBD2. Germline CDR1 is SGHTA and CDR2 is FQGNSA. J was trimmed by 1 base and V by 0 bases; bases with no gene match: 3. This CDR3 contains 18 residues. CDR3: CASSLAGLAGVGTDTQYF. The CDR3 bases are TGTGCCAGCAGCTTAGCGGGACTAGCGGGGGTCGGCACAGATACGCAGTATTTT.

Ten or more counts support this clonotype. The junction and the germline gene differ at one end; a read error may be behind it. This chain connects TRBV28 to TRBJ2-7; D remains unclear. The CDR3 runs to 12 residues. Germline V CDR1 and CDR2: MDHEN, SYDVKM. The CDR3 region is CASSFLLAPLDF. In DNA form, the CDR3 reads TGTGCCAGCAGTTTTCTTTTGGCTCCCTTGGACTTC.